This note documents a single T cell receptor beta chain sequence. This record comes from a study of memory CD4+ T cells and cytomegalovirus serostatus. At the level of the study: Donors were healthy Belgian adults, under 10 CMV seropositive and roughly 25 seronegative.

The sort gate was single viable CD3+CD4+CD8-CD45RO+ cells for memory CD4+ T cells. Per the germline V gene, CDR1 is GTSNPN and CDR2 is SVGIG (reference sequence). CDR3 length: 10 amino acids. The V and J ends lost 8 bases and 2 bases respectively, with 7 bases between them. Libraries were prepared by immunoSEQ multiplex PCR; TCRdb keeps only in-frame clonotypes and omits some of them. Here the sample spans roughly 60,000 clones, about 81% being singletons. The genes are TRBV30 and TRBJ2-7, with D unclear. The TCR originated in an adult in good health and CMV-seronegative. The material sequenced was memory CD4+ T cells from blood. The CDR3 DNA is TGTGCCCTGGGGACCTACGAGCAGTACTTC. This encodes CALGTYEQYF.